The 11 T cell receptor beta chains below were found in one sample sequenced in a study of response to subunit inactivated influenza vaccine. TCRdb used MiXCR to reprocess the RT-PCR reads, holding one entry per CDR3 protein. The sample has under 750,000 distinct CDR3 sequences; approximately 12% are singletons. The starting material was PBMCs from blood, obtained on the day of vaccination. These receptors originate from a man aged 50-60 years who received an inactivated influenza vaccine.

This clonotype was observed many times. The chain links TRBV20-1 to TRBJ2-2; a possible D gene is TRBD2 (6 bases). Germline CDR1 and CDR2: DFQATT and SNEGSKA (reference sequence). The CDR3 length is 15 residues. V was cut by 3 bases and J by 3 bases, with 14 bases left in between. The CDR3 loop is CSARGGAGDTGELFF. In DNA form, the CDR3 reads TGCAGTGCTAGGGGCGGGGCCGGGGACACCGGGGAGCTGTTTTTT.

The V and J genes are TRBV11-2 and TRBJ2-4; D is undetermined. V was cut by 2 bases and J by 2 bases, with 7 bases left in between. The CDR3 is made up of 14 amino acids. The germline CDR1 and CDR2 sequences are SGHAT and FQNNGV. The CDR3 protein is CASSLSISKNIQYF. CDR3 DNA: TGTGCCAGCAGCTTAAGCATTTCCAAAAACATTCAGTACTTC.

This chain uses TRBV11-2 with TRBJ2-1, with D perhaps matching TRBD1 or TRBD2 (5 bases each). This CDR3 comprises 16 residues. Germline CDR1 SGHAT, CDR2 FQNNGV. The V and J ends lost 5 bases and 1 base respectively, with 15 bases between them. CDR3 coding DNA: TGTGCCAGCAGCCCACCAGGGACGAGTTCCTACAATGAGCAGTTCTTC. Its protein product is CASSPPGTSSYNEQFF.

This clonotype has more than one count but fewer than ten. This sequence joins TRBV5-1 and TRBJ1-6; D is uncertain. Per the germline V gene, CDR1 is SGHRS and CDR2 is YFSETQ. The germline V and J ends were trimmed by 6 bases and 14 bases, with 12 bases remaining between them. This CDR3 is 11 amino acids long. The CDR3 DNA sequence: TGCGCCAGCAAAGCATCCGGTACCCTCCACTTT. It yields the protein CASKASGTLHF. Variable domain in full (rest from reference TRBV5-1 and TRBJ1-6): KAGVTQTPRYLIKTRGQQVTLSCSPISGHRSVSWYQQTPGQGLQFLFEYFSETQRNKGNFPGRFSGRQFSNSRSEMNVSTLELGDSALYLCASKASGTLHFGNGTRLTVT.

The CDR3 region has the DNA TGTGCCAGCAGTTACGACCGCGGGGGGGCCTACAATGAGCAGTTCTTC. It encodes CASSYDRGGAYNEQFF. The chain has TRBV6-5 and TRBJ2-1; 9 positions agree with TRBD2. V lost 2 bases and J lost 2; bases outside the gene matches: 4. The CDR3 has 16 amino acids. CDR1 is MNHEY, CDR2 SVGAGI, per germline.

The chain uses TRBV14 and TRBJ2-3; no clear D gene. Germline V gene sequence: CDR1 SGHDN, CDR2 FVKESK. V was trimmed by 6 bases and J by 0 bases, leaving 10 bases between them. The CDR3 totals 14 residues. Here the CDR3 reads CASRTGLSTDTQYF. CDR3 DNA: TGTGCCAGCAGAACGGGCCTTAGCACAGATACGCAGTATTTT.

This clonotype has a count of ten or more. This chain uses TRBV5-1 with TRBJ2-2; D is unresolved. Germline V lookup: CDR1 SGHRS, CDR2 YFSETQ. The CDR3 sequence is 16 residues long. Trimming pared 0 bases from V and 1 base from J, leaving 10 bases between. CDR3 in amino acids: CASSLDPAQNTGELFF. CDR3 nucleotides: TGCGCCAGCAGCTTGGATCCGGCTCAGAACACCGGGGAGCTGTTTTTT.

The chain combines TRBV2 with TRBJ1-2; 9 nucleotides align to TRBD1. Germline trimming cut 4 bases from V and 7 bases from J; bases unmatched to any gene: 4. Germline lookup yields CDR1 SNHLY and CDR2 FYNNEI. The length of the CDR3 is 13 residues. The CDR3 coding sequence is TGTGCCAGCAGTGTAGGACAGGGGATTGGCTACACCTTC. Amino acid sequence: CASSVGQGIGYTF.

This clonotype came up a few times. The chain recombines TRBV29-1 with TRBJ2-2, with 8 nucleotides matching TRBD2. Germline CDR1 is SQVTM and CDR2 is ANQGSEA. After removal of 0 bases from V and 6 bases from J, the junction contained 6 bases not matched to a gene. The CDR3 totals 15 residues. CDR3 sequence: CSVEEGAGAAGELFF. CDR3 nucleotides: TGCAGCGTTGAAGAGGGAGCGGGAGCGGCCGGGGAGCTGTTTTTT.

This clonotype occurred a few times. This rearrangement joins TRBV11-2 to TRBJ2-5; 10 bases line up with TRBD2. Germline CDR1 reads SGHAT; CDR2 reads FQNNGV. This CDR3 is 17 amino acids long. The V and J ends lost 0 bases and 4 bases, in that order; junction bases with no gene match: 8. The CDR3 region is CASSLDPQRGGGETQYF. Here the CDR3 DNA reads TGTGCCAGCAGCTTAGATCCTCAGCGGGGGGGCGGAGAGACCCAGTACTTC.

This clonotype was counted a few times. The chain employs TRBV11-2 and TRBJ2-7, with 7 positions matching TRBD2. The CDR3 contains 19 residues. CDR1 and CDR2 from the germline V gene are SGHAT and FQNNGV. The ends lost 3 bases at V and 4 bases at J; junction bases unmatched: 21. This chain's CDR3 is CASSLTTGLTRSLSYEQYF. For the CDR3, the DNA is TGTGCCAGCAGCTTGACCACGGGACTAACTAGGAGTCTATCTTACGAGCAGTACTTC.